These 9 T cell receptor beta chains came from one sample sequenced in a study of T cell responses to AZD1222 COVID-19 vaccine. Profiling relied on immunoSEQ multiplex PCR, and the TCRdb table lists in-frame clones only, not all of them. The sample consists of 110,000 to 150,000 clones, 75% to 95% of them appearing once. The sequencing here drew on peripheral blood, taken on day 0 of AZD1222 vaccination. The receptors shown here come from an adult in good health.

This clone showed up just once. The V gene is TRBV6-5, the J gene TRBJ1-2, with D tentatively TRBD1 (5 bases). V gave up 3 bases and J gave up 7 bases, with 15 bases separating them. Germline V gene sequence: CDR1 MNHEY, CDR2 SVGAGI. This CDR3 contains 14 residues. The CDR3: CASSYPGTQGGYTF. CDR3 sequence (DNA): TGTGCCAGCAGTTATCCGGGGACCCAGGGTGGCTACACCTTC.

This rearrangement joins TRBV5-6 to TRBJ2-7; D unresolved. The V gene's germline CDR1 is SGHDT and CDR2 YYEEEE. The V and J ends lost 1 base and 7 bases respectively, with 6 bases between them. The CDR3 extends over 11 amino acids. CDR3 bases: TGTGCCAGCAGCTTGTGGCCGGAGCAGTACTTC. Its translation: CASSLWPEQYF.

The CDR3 sequence: CASSRSGSGGKDEQFF. CDR3 coding DNA: TGCGCCAGCAGCCGGTCCGGGAGCGGAGGGAAGGATGAGCAGTTCTTC. The V and J genes are TRBV5-1 and TRBJ2-1, with D maybe TRBD2 (6 bases). Trimming left V 4 bases short and J 8 bases short, with 22 bases between. Germline CDR1 is SGHRS and CDR2 is YFSETQ. The CDR3 has 16 amino acids. Full variable domain (rest looked up from reference TRBV5-1 and TRBJ2-1): KAGVTQTPRYLIKTRGQQVTLSCSPISGHRSVSWYQQTPGQGLQFLFEYFSETQRNKGNFPGRFSGRQFSNSRSEMNVSTLELGDSALYLCASSRSGSGGKDEQFFGPGTRLTVL.

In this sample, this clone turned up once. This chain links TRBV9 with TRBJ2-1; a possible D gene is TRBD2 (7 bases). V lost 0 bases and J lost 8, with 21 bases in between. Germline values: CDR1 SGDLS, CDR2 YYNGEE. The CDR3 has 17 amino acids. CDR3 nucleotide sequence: TGTGCCAGCAGCGTAGGACGGGGGGCCGCATATATCGATGAGCAGTTCTTC. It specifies CASSVGRGAAYIDEQFF.

The CDR3 protein is CASSYDTADSPLHF. The CDR3 nucleotides are TGTGCCAGCAGTTATGACACGGCGGATTCACCCCTCCACTTT. This chain joins TRBV2 and TRBJ1-6, with D unclear. CDR3 size: 14 residues. Trimming took off 5 bases at V and 8 bases at J, with 13 bases between the two ends. The germline V gene has CDR1 SNHLY and CDR2 FYNNEI.

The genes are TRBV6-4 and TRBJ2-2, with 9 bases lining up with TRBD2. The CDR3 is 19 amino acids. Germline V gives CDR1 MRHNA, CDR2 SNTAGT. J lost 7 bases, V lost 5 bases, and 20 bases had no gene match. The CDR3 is CASSSGRLAGPAVIGELFF. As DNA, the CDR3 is TGTGCCAGCAGTTCGGGTCGGCTAGCGGGGCCGGCAGTTATCGGGGAGCTGTTTTTT.

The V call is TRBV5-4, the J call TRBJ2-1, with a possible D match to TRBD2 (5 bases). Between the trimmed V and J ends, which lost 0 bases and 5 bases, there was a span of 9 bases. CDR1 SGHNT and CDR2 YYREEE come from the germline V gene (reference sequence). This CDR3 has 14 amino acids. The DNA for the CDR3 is TGTGCCAGCAGCTTGGGGAGGAGAGACAATGAGCAGTTCTTC. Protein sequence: CASSLGRRDNEQFF.

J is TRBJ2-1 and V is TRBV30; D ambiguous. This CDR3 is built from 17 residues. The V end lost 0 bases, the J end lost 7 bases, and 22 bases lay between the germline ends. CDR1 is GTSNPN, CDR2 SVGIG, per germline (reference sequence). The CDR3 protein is CAWSVRSGSPLRNEQFF. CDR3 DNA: TGTGCCTGGAGTGTCAGATCCGGATCCCCTCTTAGGAATGAGCAGTTCTTC. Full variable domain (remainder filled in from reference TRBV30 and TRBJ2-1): SQTIHQWPATLVQPVGSPLSLECTVEGTSNPNLYWYRQAAGRGLQLLFYSVGIGQISSEVPQNLSASRPQDRQFILSSKKLLLSDSGFYLCAWSVRSGSPLRNEQFFGPGTRLTVL.

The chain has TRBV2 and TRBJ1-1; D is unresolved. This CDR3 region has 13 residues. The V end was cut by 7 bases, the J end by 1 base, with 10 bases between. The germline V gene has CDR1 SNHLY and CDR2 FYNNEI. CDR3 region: CASTAFANTEAFF. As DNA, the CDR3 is TGTGCCAGCACAGCCTTTGCGAACACTGAAGCTTTCTTT.